This passage covers 8 T cell receptor beta chains from one sample sequenced in a study of OX40 agonist ivuxolimab in advanced cancers. Generated by immunoSEQ multiplex PCR, the TCRdb table keeps only in-frame clones and is missing some. This sample has tens of thousands of clones, with roughly 80% found just once. Sequenced material: CD4+ or CD8+ T cells sorted from blood, taken in a trial of the OX40 agonist ivuxolimab. The receptors come from an adult with an advanced solid tumor such as melanoma, head and neck, liver or kidney cancer.

As DNA, the CDR3 is TGTGCCAGCAGCACAAGGGAGACCCAGTACTTC. It codes for CASSTRETQYF. The rearrangement links TRBV4-2 to TRBJ2-5; no clear D gene. Trimming left V 5 bases short and J 5 bases short, with 6 bases between. Germline CDR1 LGHNA, CDR2 YNFKEQ. The CDR3 consists of 11 residues.

CDR3 loop: CASNRGEQYF. CDR3 in DNA: TGTGCCAGCAACAGGGGCGAGCAGTACTTC. This chain links TRBV2 with TRBJ2-7; 7 nucleotides match TRBD1. Germline CDR1 and CDR2: SNHLY and FYNNEI. V was clipped by 7 bases and J by 6 bases; unmatched bases: 0. CDR3 size: 10 residues. The variable domain in full, with the rest retrieved from reference TRBV2 and TRBJ2-7, is EPEVTQTPSHQVTQMGQEVILRCVPISNHLYFYWYRQILGQKVEFLVSFYNNEISEKSEIFDDQFSVERPDGSNFTLKIRSTKLEDSAMYFCASNRGEQYFGPGTRLTVT.

J is TRBJ2-7 and V is TRBV30; weak D call: TRBD2 (5 bases). The V gene's germline CDR1 is GTSNPN and CDR2 SVGIG (reference sequence). The V gene lost 3 bases and the J gene lost 7 bases, with 19 bases spanning the gap. CDR3 size: 14 residues. CDR3 in DNA: TGTGCCTGGAGGAGACCCGGGATATCGGGAGAGCAGTACTTC. This gives the protein CAWRRPGISGEQYF.

The table lists this clone with a count of one. The rearrangement joins TRBV29-1 to TRBJ2-2; 8 nucleotides line up with TRBD2. CDR1 is SQVTM, CDR2 ANQGSEA, per germline. CDR3 length equals 14 residues. After removal of 6 bases from V and 7 bases from J, the junction contained 10 bases not matched to a gene. The chain's CDR3 is CSVNAGGRSGELFF. As DNA, the CDR3 is TGCAGCGTAAACGCGGGGGGTAGAAGCGGGGAGCTGTTTTTT.

In the case of this clone: This sample also contains other DNA sequences that code for the same CDR3. The chain is built from TRBV7-9 and TRBJ1-1; D gene uncertain. The V and J ends lost 5 bases and 1 base respectively, with 11 bases between them. CDR3 length: 14 amino acids. From germline, CDR1 is SEHNR and CDR2 FQNEAQ (reference sequence). The CDR3 sequence is CASSAGRANTEAFF. For the CDR3, the DNA is TGTGCCAGCAGCGCAGGACGGGCGAACACTGAAGCTTTCTTT.

The CDR3 reads CASSEGHWVGRLAKNIQYF. Here the CDR3 DNA reads TGCGCCAGCAGCGAAGGTCACTGGGTAGGACGTCTAGCCAAAAACATTCAGTACTTC. J is TRBJ2-4 and V is TRBV4-3; D gene unclear. Trimming left V 5 bases short and J 0 bases short, with 23 bases between. The CDR3 spans 19 residues. Germline loops: CDR1 LGHNA, CDR2 YSLEER.

J is TRBJ1-5 and V is TRBV27, with TRBD1 as a possible D gene (5 bases). Trimming cost V 3 bases and J 5 bases, with 11 bases left between them. The length of the CDR3 is 14 residues. The germline CDR1 and CDR2 sequences are MNHEY and SMNVEV (reference sequence). The CDR3 DNA follows: TGTGCCAGCAGTTTTCAGGGAGGGCATCAGCCCCAGCATTTT. Its translation: CASSFQGGHQPQHF.

This clone has more than one count but fewer than ten. The chain employs TRBV6-5 and TRBJ2-2; D gene uncertain. Germline V gene lookup returns CDR1 MNHEY and CDR2 SVGAGI. Trimming cost V 5 bases and J 5 bases, with 9 bases left between them. The CDR3 totals 13 residues. For the CDR3, the DNA is TGTGCCAGCAGTAACAGTGGTACCGGGGAGCTGTTTTTT. Amino acids: CASSNSGTGELFF.